This T cell receptor beta chain appears in the sequencing data of a study of cytomegalovirus exposure and HLA in healthy donors. The donors were part of the validation cohort of fewer than 150 subjects. That cohort was separate from the first cohort, which comprised 550 to 750 subjects. CDR3 size: 19 residues. Study observations and caveats: The study designated 150 or so TCR beta chains cytomegalovirus-associated. Researchers reported that a few CMV-associated chains were confirmed in vitro as CMV antigen-specific. Some public TCRs appeared in many individuals, while most sequences were rare.

TCRdb's table, derived via immunoSEQ multiplex PCR, lists solely in-frame clones and lacks some. The profile shows roughly 47,000 clones, under 95% of them singletons. Concerning this clone itself: Its target is unknown.

The V gene is TRBV12-2, the J gene TRBJ1-3; the D segment call TRBD1 is taken from the table without a DNA check. TRBV12-2 is designated a pseudogene. This clonotype originated in a woman in her late teens or twenties in good health and CMV-seronegative. Sequences were obtained from PBMCs. The CDR3 DNA reads as TGTGCAAGTCGCTGCGGGCGACAGGGGAAGATAGAGGCTGGAAACACCATATATTTT. It translates to CASRCGRQGKIEAGNTIYF.